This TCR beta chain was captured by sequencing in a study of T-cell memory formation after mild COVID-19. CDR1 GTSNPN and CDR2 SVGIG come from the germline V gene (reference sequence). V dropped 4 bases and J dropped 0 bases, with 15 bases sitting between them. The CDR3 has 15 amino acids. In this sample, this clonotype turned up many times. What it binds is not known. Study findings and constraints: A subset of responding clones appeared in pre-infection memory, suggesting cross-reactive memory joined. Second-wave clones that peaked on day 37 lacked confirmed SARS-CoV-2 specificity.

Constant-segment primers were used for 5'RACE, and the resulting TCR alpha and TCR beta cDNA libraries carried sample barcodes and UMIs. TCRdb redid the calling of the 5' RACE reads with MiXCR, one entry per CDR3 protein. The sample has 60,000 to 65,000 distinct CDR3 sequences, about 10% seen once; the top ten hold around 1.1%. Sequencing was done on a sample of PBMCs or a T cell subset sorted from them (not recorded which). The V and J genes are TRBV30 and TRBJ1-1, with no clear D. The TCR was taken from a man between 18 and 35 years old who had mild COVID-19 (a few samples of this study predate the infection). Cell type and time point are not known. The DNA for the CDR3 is TGTGCCTGGAAACAGATCCTAGCTATGAACACTGAAGCTTTCTTT. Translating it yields CAWKQILAMNTEAFF.